This TCR beta chain was retrieved from a study of blood T cell repertoires in COVID-19. Trimming removed 2 bases at V and 0 bases at J, with 5 bases between. Germline CDR1 SGHDT, CDR2 YYEEEE. CDR3 length equals 14 residues. Repertoires were generated with immunoSEQ multiplex PCR, while TCRdb's copy carries only in-frame clones and drops some. This sample has about 210,000 clones, with 80% to 90% found just once. The chain joins TRBV5-6 to TRBJ1-4; D call uncertain. The sequence was obtained from a man in his late teens or twenties with acute COVID-19. Specimen: PBMCs or T cells enriched from blood (not recorded which). The CDR3 DNA is TGTGCCAGCAGCTTCGGGTCAACTAATGAAAAACTGTTTTTT. Protein: CASSFGSTNEKLFF.